A single TCR beta chain is shown here with its context. Its antigen is unidentified. V dropped 5 bases and J dropped 0; count of bases not matched to a gene: 4. The germline V gene has CDR1 SGHNT and CDR2 YENEEA. The CDR3 loop spans 16 amino acids. The authors divided CD4+ cells into CD45RA+ naive and CD45RA-negative memory subsets. Source study methods: Junction-only sequences without quality scores were provided by ImmunoSEQ, so filtering was different. Using immunoSEQ multiplex PCR, the repertoire was profiled, and TCRdb retains in-frame clones only, with some absent. V and J calls and clone size are given by that table; D and trimming were obtained from the DNA. The sample records approximately 2.1 million clones, over 90% being singletons. This entry is derived from a study of shared clonotypes between healthy human individuals. Study-level points and caveats: The generation probabilities recorded for non-shared clonotypes fell below those of clonotypes shared by all four donors.

Sample: naive CD4+ T cells from PBMCs. Subset meaning: CD45RA+ positively selected. The chain uses TRBV11-3 and TRBJ2-6; 7 nucleotides agree with TRBD2. This sequence was found in a man younger than 35 in good health. Some clones in this sample may be carry-over from other donors' samples. The CDR3 nucleotides read TGTGCCAGCAGCCCGGGGGGTCTCTCTGGGGCCAACGTCCTGACTTTC. Its protein product is CASSPGGLSGANVLTF.